These T cell receptor beta chains were read from a single sample in a study of CD8 T cells in Susac syndrome. TCRdb redid the calling of the immunoSEQ multiplex PCR reads with MiXCR, one entry per CDR3 protein. The sample carries approximately 200,000 distinct CDR3 sequences, about 96% recorded once. Sequenced: CD4+ T cells from PBMCs. These receptors were taken from a human donor with multiple sclerosis. Each CDR3 is given with its conserved first and last residue. Fields, in order: D gene, clone size, CDR3 length, V gene, J gene, CDR3 DNA, CDR3 protein. The D gene is left open where the match is weak. Clone size is not always given. Where it is, it says once, few, many or a class for expanded clones.

>.|.|17|TRBV14|TRBJ2-3
TGTGCCAGCAGCCAAGATAGGGAAAGGGCGCCGAGAGATACGCAGTATTTT
CASSQDRERAPRDTQYF
>.|.|14|TRBV12-3/TRBV12-4|TRBJ1-1
TGTGCCAGCAGTTTCTACATGTTGGAAACTGAAGCTTTCTTT
CASSFYMLETEAFF
>TRBD1|.|13|TRBV29-1|TRBJ1-2
TGCAGCGTTGCCCCGGGACAGGGGAATGGCTACACCTTC
CSVAPGQGNGYTF
>.|.|14|TRBV18|TRBJ2-4
TGTGCCAGCTCCCCGCCGTCGGAGTCTAGCATTCAGTACTTC
CASSPPSESSIQYF
>TRBD1|once|15|TRBV5-4|TRBJ1-5
TGTGCCAGCAGCCCGGGACAGGGGGAGCATCAGCCCCAGCATTTT
CASSPGQGEHQPQHF
>TRBD2|once|17|TRBV4-2|TRBJ2-7
TGTGCCAGCAGCCAAGATGTCCTATGGGGACTAGCGGACGAGCAGTACTTC
CASSQDVLWGLADEQYF
>.|.|14|TRBV27|TRBJ2-7
TGTGCCAGCAGTTTTGAGGGAAGGGGTGACGAGCAGTACTTC
CASSFEGRGDEQYF
>.|.|15|TRBV12-3/TRBV12-4|TRBJ1-5
TGTGCCAGCAGCCCAACAGGTCCCGGGAATCAGCCCCAGCATTTT
CASSPTGPGNQPQHF
>.|.|14|TRBV5-1|TRBJ1-2
TGCGCCAGCAGCTTGAGGGCTCAGGCGCATGGCTACACCTTC
CASSLRAQAHGYTF
>.|.|16|TRBV5-1|TRBJ2-3
TGCGCCAGCAGCTCCCAACCAGGTTGGGACACAGATACGCAGTATTTT
CASSSQPGWDTDTQYF
>TRBD2|.|14|TRBV27|TRBJ2-2
TGTGCCAGCAGCGAAAGACTAGCTCACGGGGAGCTGTTTTTT
CASSERLAHGELFF
>.|.|13|TRBV2|TRBJ2-1
TGTGCCAGCAGCGCCGAAGCCTACAATGAGCAGTTCTTC
CASSAEAYNEQFF
>.|few|11|TRBV5-1|TRBJ1-1
TGTGCCAGCAGTAGGAACACTGAAGCTTTCTTT
CASSRNTEAFF
>.|.|15|TRBV9|TRBJ1-3
TGTGCCAGCAGCGGATCGGTTGCCTCTGGAAACACCATATATTTT
CASSGSVASGNTIYF
>.|.|14|TRBV24-1|TRBJ2-1
TGTGCCACCAGTGTTGCAGGGAAAAACAATGAGCAGTTCTTC
CATSVAGKNNEQFF
>.|.|13|TRBV5-1|TRBJ2-7
TGCGCCAGCAGCTTGGCCACCTCCTACGAGCAGTACTTC
CASSLATSYEQYF
>TRBD2|few|13|TRBV20-1|TRBJ2-5
TGCAGTGCTTTAGCGGGAGGTGGAGAGACCCAGTACTTC
CSALAGGGETQYF
>.|.|14|TRBV9|TRBJ1-2
TGTGCCAGCAGCGTAGAATCCGACCGAGGGGGCTACACCTTC
CASSVESDRGGYTF
>TRBD1|.|15|TRBV5-1|TRBJ2-7
TGCGCCAGCAGCTTGGCCCCGGGACAGGGGAACGAGCAGTACTTC
CASSLAPGQGNEQYF
>.|once|15|TRBV7-2|TRBJ2-5
TGTGCCAGCAGCTCCCCCCCTCGGGTACAAGAGACCCAGTACTTC
CASSSPPRVQETQYF
>.|.|12|TRBV20-1|TRBJ2-5
TGCAGTGCGTTTTCTACTCAAGAGACCCAGTACTTC
CSAFSTQETQYF
>.|.|15|TRBV7-9|TRBJ1-2
TGTGCCAGCAGCTACTCCCGGAGATCTAACTATGGCTACACCTTC
CASSYSRRSNYGYTF
>.|few|12|TRBV2|TRBJ2-1
TGTGCCAGCAGTGGCGGAAGTAATGAGCAGTTCTTC
CASSGGSNEQFF
>.|.|11|TRBV30|TRBJ1-2
TGTGCCTGGAGTGTAACTGGTGGCTACACCTTC
CAWSVTGGYTF
>.|.|12|TRBV20-1|TRBJ2-5
TGCAGTGCTAGAGGAGCGAGGGAGACCCAGTACTTC
CSARGARETQYF
>TRBD2|.|15|TRBV5-1|TRBJ2-7
TGCGCCAGCAGCTTCCGGGAGGGGAGCTCCTACGAGCAGTACTTC
CASSFREGSSYEQYF
>.|once|12|TRBV29-1|TRBJ2-7
TGCAGCGTCTCGGACAGCCCCTACGAGCAGTACTTC
CSVSDSPYEQYF
>.|.|11|TRBV21-1|TRBJ2-7
TGTGCCAGCAAAAATACCTACGAGCAGTACTTC
CASKNTYEQYF
>TRBD2|.|14|TRBV20-1|TRBJ2-3
TGCAGTGCTAGTCCGAGCGGGACCACAGATACGCAGTATTTT
CSASPSGTTDTQYF
>.|.|15|TRBV29-1|TRBJ2-5
TGCAGCGTTGCAGGTGGGGGCGTAACCCAAGAGACCCAGTACTTC
CSVAGGGVTQETQYF
>.|.|12|TRBV3-1|TRBJ2-5
TGTGCCAGCAGGCCGGCGGCGCCGACCCAGTACTTC
CASRPAAPTQYF
>.|.|15|TRBV19|TRBJ1-2
TGTGCCAGTAGTAGAGGAGCGTCGGGACTGGAAGGCTACACCTTC
CASSRGASGLEGYTF
>.|.|15|TRBV9|TRBJ2-1
TGTGCCAGCAGCGTAGTCGGAGGGGGGGCCAATGAGCAGTTCTTC
CASSVVGGGANEQFF
>TRBD2|.|15|TRBV4-2|TRBJ2-4
TGTGCCAGCGCTGGTACTAGCGGGTTCCAAAACATTCAGTACTTC
CASAGTSGFQNIQYF
>.|.|14|TRBV28|TRBJ1-2
TGTGCCAGCAGTTTAGGCGGCAAATACTATGGCTACACCTTC
CASSLGGKYYGYTF
>TRBD1|.|13|TRBV10-1|TRBJ1-1
TGCGCCACCAGACAGGGATCGAACACTGAAGCTTTCTTT
CATRQGSNTEAFF
>.|once|11|TRBV29-1|TRBJ2-1
TGCAGCGTCGTCCGGGCGTATGAGCAGTTCTTC
CSVVRAYEQFF
>.|.|11|TRBV7-9|TRBJ2-3
TGTGCGATAAGAACCACAGATACGCAGTATTTT
CAIRTTDTQYF
>.|.|14|TRBV9|TRBJ2-5
TGTGCCAGCAGCGTAGGAACAGCGGAAGAGACCCAGTACTTC
CASSVGTAEETQYF
>.|.|13|TRBV27|TRBJ2-2
TGTGCCAGCACGAGGGATCGGACCGGGGAGCTGTTTTTT
CASTRDRTGELFF
>.|.|14|TRBV2|TRBJ1-5
TGTGCCAGCAGTGAACGGTCGGGGAATCAGCCCCAGCATTTT
CASSERSGNQPQHF
>.|.|16|TRBV19|TRBJ1-2
TGTGCCAGTAGTACCCCAAGCGAGCCTGGAAAGCATGGCTACACCTTC
CASSTPSEPGKHGYTF
>TRBD1|once|14|TRBV20-1|TRBJ1-4
TGCAGTGCTACACCGGGACAGCTGAATGAAAAACTGTTTTTT
CSATPGQLNEKLFF